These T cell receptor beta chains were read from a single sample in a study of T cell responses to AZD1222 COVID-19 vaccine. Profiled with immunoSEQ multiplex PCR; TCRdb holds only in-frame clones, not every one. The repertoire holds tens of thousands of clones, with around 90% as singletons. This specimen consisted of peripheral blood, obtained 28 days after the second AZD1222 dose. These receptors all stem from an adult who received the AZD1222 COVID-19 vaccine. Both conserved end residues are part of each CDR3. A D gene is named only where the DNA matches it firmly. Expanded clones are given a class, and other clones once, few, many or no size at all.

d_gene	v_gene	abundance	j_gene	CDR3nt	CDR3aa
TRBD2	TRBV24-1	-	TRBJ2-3	TGTGCCACCAGTGATTTAATGGGGACTAGTTTCACTAGCACAGATACGCAGTATTTT	CATSDLMGTSFTSTDTQYF
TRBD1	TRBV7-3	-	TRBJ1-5	TGTGCCAGCCGACAGGGCTCGAATAGCAATCAGCCCCAGCATTTT	CASRQGSNSNQPQHF
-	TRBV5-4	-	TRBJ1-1	TGTGCCAGCACAAAATCCGGGCCAGCGAGCATGAACACTGAAGCTTTCTTT	CASTKSGPASMNTEAFF
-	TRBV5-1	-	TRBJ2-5	TGCGCCAGCAGGCGCACCGGGACGACACAAGAGACCCAGTACTTC	CASRRTGTTQETQYF
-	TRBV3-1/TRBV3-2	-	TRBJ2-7	TGTGCCAGCAGCCCCCTGGCTAACTCCTACGAGCAGTACTTC	CASSPLANSYEQYF
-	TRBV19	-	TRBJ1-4	TGTGCCAGTAAGGTACAGGCATTAGGAGGCGAAAAACTGTTTTTT	CASKVQALGGEKLFF
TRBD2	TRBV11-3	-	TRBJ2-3	TGTGCCAGCAGGGTGGGACTAGCGGGGTGTTTAAGTGTAGCGGCTACGCAGTATTTT	CASRVGLAGCLSVAATQYF
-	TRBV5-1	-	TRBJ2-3	TGCGCCAGCAGCGGAGGGCCCAGCACAGATACGCAGTATTTT	CASSGGPSTDTQYF
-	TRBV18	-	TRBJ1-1	TGTGCCAGCTCACCACCGACAGGCAGGGAAGCTTTCTTT	CASSPPTGREAFF
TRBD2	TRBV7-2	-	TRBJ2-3	TGTGCCAGCAGCCCCTTTGGGAGCGGGAGGCGGAAGAGCACAGATACGCAGTATTTT	CASSPFGSGRRKSTDTQYF
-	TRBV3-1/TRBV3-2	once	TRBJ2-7	TGTGCCAGCAGCGACGGAGGCGAGCAGTACTTC	CASSDGGEQYF
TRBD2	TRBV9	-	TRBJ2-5	TGTGCCAGCAGCGTAGGTAGCGGGAGGGGGATGGAGACCCAGTACTTC	CASSVGSGRGMETQYF
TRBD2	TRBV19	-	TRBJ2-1	TGTGCCAGTAAAAGACTAGCCTTCGTCGATGAGCAGTTCTTC	CASKRLAFVDEQFF
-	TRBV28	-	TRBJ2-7	TGTGCCAGCAGTAATTCCTACGAGCAGTACTTC	CASSNSYEQYF
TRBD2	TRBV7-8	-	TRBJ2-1	TGTGCCAGCAGCTCCCGGACTAGCAGGGGAGACCATGAGCAGTTCTTC	CASSSRTSRGDHEQFF
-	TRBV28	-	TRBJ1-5	TGTGCCAGCAGAGCTCCGCGGGGCAGCCTGACTTTTAGCAATCAGCCCCAGCATTTT	CASRAPRGSLTFSNQPQHF
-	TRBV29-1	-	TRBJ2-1	TGCAGCGTTCGTATCAGTCCGGTTTCGGACAATGAGCAGTTCTTC	CSVRISPVSDNEQFF
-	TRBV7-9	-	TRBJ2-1	TGTGCCAGCAGCTGGCAGGGTGGCAATGAGCAGTTCTTC	CASSWQGGNEQFF
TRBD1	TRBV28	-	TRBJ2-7	TGTGCCAGCAGTTATTCCGGGACAGGGTCCTACGAGCAGTACTTC	CASSYSGTGSYEQYF
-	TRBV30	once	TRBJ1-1	TGTGCCTGGAGTGAGGTAGGCAGGAACACTGAAGCTTTCTTT	CAWSEVGRNTEAFF
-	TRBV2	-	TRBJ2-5	TGTGCCAGCAGTGGGGCTCGGGGGGCGATGGAGACCCAGTACTTC	CASSGARGAMETQYF
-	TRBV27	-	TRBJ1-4	TGTGCCAGCAGGGGGACAACTAATGAAAAACTGTTTTTT	CASRGTTNEKLFF
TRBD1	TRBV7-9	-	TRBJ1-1	TGTGCCAGCAGCTTTTCAGGGGGTATCGCTGAAGCTTTCTTT	CASSFSGGIAEAFF
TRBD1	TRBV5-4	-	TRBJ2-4	TGTGCCAGCAGCTTGGCTGTTGACAGGGGAAACATTCAGTACTTC	CASSLAVDRGNIQYF
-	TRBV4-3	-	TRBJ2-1	TGCGCCAGCAGCCAAGAGGCTAGCAATGAGCAGTTCTTC	CASSQEASNEQFF
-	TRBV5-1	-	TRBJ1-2	TGCGCCAGCAGCTTAGGAGAGTTTGTTGGCTACACCTTC	CASSLGEFVGYTF
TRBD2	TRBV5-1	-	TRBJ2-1	TGCGCCAGCAGCTTGAAAGCGGGAGCGGTTAATGAGCAGTTCTTC	CASSLKAGAVNEQFF
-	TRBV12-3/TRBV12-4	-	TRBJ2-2	TGTGCCAGCAACCAGGGGGGGACCGGGGAGCTGTTTTTT	CASNQGGTGELFF
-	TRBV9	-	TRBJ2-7	TGTGCCAGCAGCTCACCCAGGTACGAGCAGTACTTC	CASSSPRYEQYF
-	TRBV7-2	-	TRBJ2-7	TGTGCCAGCAGCTCGAGGGCCCTATACGAGCAGTACTTC	CASSSRALYEQYF
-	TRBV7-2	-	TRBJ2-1	TGTGCCAGCAGCTTAGGCTACGCGAGCGATGAGCAGTTCTTC	CASSLGYASDEQFF
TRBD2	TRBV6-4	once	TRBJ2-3	TGTGCCAGCAGTCCAGGCGGGAGCGGCACAGATACGCAGTATTTT	CASSPGGSGTDTQYF
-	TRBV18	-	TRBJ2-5	TGTGCCAGCTCACCGCCTGGGGGGGCCCAAGAGACCCAGTACTTC	CASSPPGGAQETQYF
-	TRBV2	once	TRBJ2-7	TGTGCCAGCAGTGGACAGGTCTCCTACGAGCAGTACTTC	CASSGQVSYEQYF
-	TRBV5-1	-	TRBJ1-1	TGCGCCAGCAGCCCCCGGGAAATGAACACTGAAGCTTTCTTT	CASSPREMNTEAFF
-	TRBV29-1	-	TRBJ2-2	TGCAGCGTTGACGAGAAGTACACCGGGGAGCTGTTTTTT	CSVDEKYTGELFF
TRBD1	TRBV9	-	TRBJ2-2	TGTGCCAGCAGCTGGTCGGGACAGGAGAACACCGGGGAGCTGTTTTTT	CASSWSGQENTGELFF
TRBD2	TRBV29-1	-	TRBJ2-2	TGCAGCGTTGGTGGGCTAGCGGCTCAAAGAGGTACCGGGGAGCTGTTTTTT	CSVGGLAAQRGTGELFF
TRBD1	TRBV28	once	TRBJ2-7	TGTGCCAGCAGTGAGGGACAGGGTCAGGGCGAGCAGTACTTC	CASSEGQGQGEQYF
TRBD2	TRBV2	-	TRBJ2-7	TGTGCCAGCAGTCGACTAGCGGAATCCTACGAGCAGTACTTC	CASSRLAESYEQYF
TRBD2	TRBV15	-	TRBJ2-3	TGTGCCACCAGCATAAGCGGGGGCGACACAGATACGCAGTATTTT	CATSISGGDTDTQYF
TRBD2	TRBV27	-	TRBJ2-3	TGTGCCAGCAGTCTTCTCAGCGGGAGGGCCAAAGATACGCAGTATTTT	CASSLLSGRAKDTQYF
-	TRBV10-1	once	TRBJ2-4	TGCGCCAGCAGGAGGGGGGACAGTCAAGGAGCCAAAAACATTCAGTACTTC	CASRRGDSQGAKNIQYF
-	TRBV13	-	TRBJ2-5	TGTGCCAGCAGCTTTGGGGGGCTTAGGGAGACCCAGTACTTC	CASSFGGLRETQYF
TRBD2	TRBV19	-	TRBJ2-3	TGTGCCAGTAGTAATGCTGAGCTAGCGGGATCGGGTACGCAGTATTTT	CASSNAELAGSGTQYF
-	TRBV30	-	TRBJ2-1	TGTGCCTGGAGTCGAGGGCGGACGAGCTCCTACAATGAGCAGTTCTTC	CAWSRGRTSSYNEQFF